This T cell receptor (beta chain) came from a study of T cell changes during pregnancy in multiple sclerosis. This clone has only one observation. Sequencing used immunoSEQ multiplex PCR; TCRdb keeps in-frame clones, though not all of them. The repertoire holds tens of thousands of clones, roughly 94% seen once, with about 0.21% in the top ten. Germline CDR1 reads LNHDA; CDR2 reads SQIVND (reference sequence). Trimming stripped 3 bases from V and 0 bases from J, with 12 bases between. This CDR3 comprises 16 residues. Sequencing used CD4+ T cells from peripheral blood mononuclear cells, obtained in the second trimester of pregnancy. The genes are TRBV19 and TRBJ1-5, with D maybe TRBD1 (6 bases). This TCR was sampled from a female donor with multiple sclerosis, enrolled in a pregnancy study. CDR3 in amino acids: CASSIGQPYSNQPQHF. As DNA, the CDR3 is TGTGCCAGTAGTATTGGACAGCCATATAGCAATCAGCCCCAGCATTTT.